This TCR beta chain is from a study of molecular identifiers for immune sequencing clone quantification. Study conclusions and caveats: Molecules of identical TCR sharing a barcode could underestimate highly expanded clone sizes. Clones above 20 RNA copies contained over 99% of effector molecules and under 1% of naive molecules.

CDR3 size: 19 residues. Germline trimming cut 3 bases from V and 1 base from J; bases unmatched to any gene: 11. In germline, CDR1 is SGHTA, CDR2 FQGNSA. Bulk libraries came from a prior protocol with listed TCR primers. TCRdb processed the PCR reads anew with MiXCR; each CDR3 protein has one entry. The data hold 23,000 or so distinct CDR3 sequences, with over 15% observed a single time. Concerning this clonotype itself: No antigen is known for it.

The sequenced sample was naive CD8+ T cells from blood, with Jurkat cell RNA spiked in. Regarding subset: FACS-sorted CD8+CD4-CCR7+CD45RA+ naive T cells. The J gene is TRBJ2-2, the V gene TRBV7-2; 10 nucleotides agree with TRBD2. This clonotype was sampled from a human donor in good health. Some libraries in this study had Jurkat cell RNA spiked in. CDR3 sequence: CASSFSMASGSKNTGELFF. The CDR3 coding sequence is TGTGCCAGCAGCTTTTCTATGGCTAGCGGGAGTAAGAACACCGGGGAGCTGTTTTTT. Full variable domain (missing parts from reference TRBV7-2 and TRBJ2-2): GAGVSQSPSNKVTEKGKDVELRCDPISGHTALYWYRQSLGQGLEFLIYFQGNSAPDKSGLPSDRFSAERTGGSVSTLTIQRTQQEDSAVYLCASSFSMASGSKNTGELFFGEGSRLTVL.